The clone carrying this TCR beta chain was recorded a few times. Antigen: not known. The sample is drawn from a study of identifying expanded T cells in peripheral blood. Clones were read by immunoSEQ multiplex PCR, and TCRdb kept only the in-frame ones, dropping some. The repertoire holds around 120,000 clones, with approximately 84% as singletons. No infections or other immune events were documented during collection. Notes on the study in general: Differentially abundant clones: about 1.3 between replicates, 15 to 17 at roughly 13 days, less than 25 at four.

V was pared by 6 bases and J by 10 bases, with 16 bases between. CDR1 and CDR2 from the germline V gene are SNHLY and FYNNEI. The CDR3 length is 13 residues. The receptor's source is a person aged 18 to 75 in good health. The chain combines TRBV2 with TRBJ2-1; D tentatively fits TRBD1 or TRBD2 (5 bases each). The specimen sequenced was blood. The CDR3 DNA sequence: TGTGCCAGCAGGGGGGAACGCCTAAGGGAGCAGTTCTTC. This translates into CASRGERLREQFF.